This T cell receptor (beta chain) derives from a study of monozygotic twins with inflammatory bowel disease. One entry per CDR3 protein, without DNA, is what TCRdb gives after re-calling the 5' RACE reads. The sample totals some 89,000 distinct CDR3 sequences. The germline V gene encodes CDR1 SNHLY and CDR2 FYNNEI. The CDR3 length is 14 residues. This chain joins TRBV2 and TRBJ2-1; TCRdb calls TRBD1, which cannot be checked without DNA. The sequencing sample was made of blood. This clonotype was sampled from a human donor with ulcerative colitis or Crohn's disease, or a healthy co-twin of an affected twin (not recorded which). CDR3 protein: CASTKSGHYDEQFF.